This TCR beta chain was sequenced during a study of cytomegalovirus exposure and HLA in healthy donors. From germline, CDR1 is SQVTM and CDR2 ANQGSEA. This CDR3 spans 13 amino acids. Trimming shortened V by 4 bases and J by 0 bases, and 8 bases separated the two germline ends. General study results and limits: Three CMV-associated chains proved CMV antigen-specific in vitro. Rare TCR sequences predominated, though certain public TCRs were found in many donors. The study flagged some 170 TCR beta chains as cytomegalovirus-associated.

Comment on this clone: The target antigen is unknown.

Clones were read by immunoSEQ multiplex PCR, and TCRdb kept only the in-frame ones, dropping some. The sample has about 120,000 clones, 70% to 90% seen once. This rearrangement joins TRBV29-1 to TRBJ2-3, with D unresolved. This TCR was recovered from a man younger than 35 in good health and CMV-seropositive. The source material was PBMCs. The CDR3 here is CSVVQTSTDTQYF. CDR3 nucleotide sequence: TGCAGCGTTGTGCAGACTAGCACAGATACGCAGTATTTT.